The 4 T cell receptor beta chains below were found in one sample sequenced in a study of PD-L1 blockade in urothelial cancer. Only in-frame clones appear in the TCRdb table, and some are missing; sequencing was by immunoSEQ multiplex PCR. The sample consists of over 75,000 clones, around 92% of them appearing once. As for time point: pretreatment peripheral blood. The material sequenced was PBMCs, taken around atezolizumab (anti-PD-L1) treatment. These receptor sequences come from a woman aged 80 or older with urothelial cancer.

CDR3 in amino acids: CASSFAMGRDTEAFF. The CDR3 DNA reads TGTGCCAGCAGTTTCGCCATGGGGAGGGACACTGAAGCTTTCTTT. This chain joins TRBV28 and TRBJ1-1; unclear D gene. With 3 bases removed from V and 3 bases from J, the gap between germline ends came to 14 bases. The CDR3 contains 15 residues. Looked up from germline, CDR1 is MDHEN and CDR2 is SYDVKM.

This rearrangement joins TRBV4-1 to TRBJ2-1; weak D call: TRBD2 (5 bases). Per germline, CDR1 MGHRA and CDR2 YSYEKL. Deletions cut 0 bases from V and 0 bases from J, with 12 bases between. The CDR3 is 17 residues long. The CDR3 nucleotides read TGCGCCAGCAGCCAAGATCCCCGAGGGAGCTCCTACAATGAGCAGTTCTTC. This codes for CASSQDPRGSSYNEQFF.

In its sample, this clone was seen a few times. CDR3 sequence reads: CASSPTSGPYEQYF. Here the CDR3 DNA reads TGTGCCAGCAGCCCCACTAGCGGGCCCTACGAGCAGTACTTC. The V gene is TRBV7-3, the J gene TRBJ2-7; TRBD2 matches at 9 bases. This CDR3 has 14 amino acids. From germline, CDR1 is SGHTA and CDR2 FQGTGA. Trimming cost V 5 bases and J 2 bases; bases outside gene matches: 4.

V is TRBV18 and J is TRBJ1-5, with 7 nucleotides matching TRBD1. The CDR3 totals 14 residues. Germline V gives CDR1 KGHSH, CDR2 LQKENI. With V trimmed by 2 bases and J by 11 bases, 9 bases remained unmatched. The CDR3 DNA reads TGTGCCAGCTCACCAATTACAGGGGTCGAGGCCCAGCATTTT. It is translated as CASSPITGVEAQHF. Variable domain in full (rest from reference TRBV18 and TRBJ1-5): NAGVMQNPRHLVRRRGQEARLRCSPMKGHSHVYWYRQLPEEGLKFMVYLQKENIIDESGMPKERFSAEFPKEGPSILRIQQVVRGDSAAYFCASSPITGVEAQHFGDGTRLSIL.